This TCR beta chain was obtained from a study of T-cell memory formation after mild COVID-19 (dated by TCRdb to about 2021). At the level of the whole study: TCR sequence clusters from the two donors were largely donor specific. Longitudinal TCRalpha and TCRbeta repertoire sequencing tracked T-cell clones expanding and contracting after mild COVID-19 in two donors. The cohort was made up of two young adult volunteers, one female and one male, who were previously healthy.

Study-wide findings and limitations: Some responding clones were detected in pre-infection memory, which suggested that pre-existing cross-reactive memory T cells had joined the SARS-CoV-2 response. Contracting CD4+ clones appeared mostly in the CM and EM memory subsets, whereas CD8+ clones were enriched in EMRA. Clones that contracted from day 15 to 85 showed balanced CD4/CD8 phenotypes, whereas a second wave of clones that expanded from day 15 to 37 leaned towards CD4+. SARS-CoV-2 specificity was not confirmed for the second-wave clones peaking on day 37. The study included only a couple of mild cases, and larger cohorts that include severe cases with pre-infection samples were judged to be necessary.

Sequencing was carried out with an Illumina NovaSeq 6000. Using 5'RACE with constant-segment primers, TCRalpha and TCRbeta cDNA libraries were constructed, with sample barcodes and unique molecular identifiers added in the process. RNA was extracted from every sample with Trizol reagent. The libraries were amplified in two PCR steps, and the second step added a second sample barcode and Illumina TruSeq adapters. Sequencing of libraries was performed on an Illumina NovaSeq with 2 x 150 bp paired-end reads. Regarding the original processing steps: With migec v1.2.7, reads were demultiplexed and then collapsed into UMI-guided consensus sequences. With mixcr v2.1.11, UMI consensuses were aligned to TRA and TRB V and J templates and assembled into clonotypes. Expanded or contracted clonotypes were those called significant by both edgeR and NoisET, with noise models trained on biological replicates. edgeR calls used a false discovery rate-adjusted p below 0.01 and a log2 fold-change threshold of 1. PCA with hierarchical clustering of max-normalized trajectories of the 1000 most abundant clonotypes was used as exploratory dynamics analysis. Each responding clone was given a CD4 or CD8 phenotype based on the CD4+ and CD8+ repertoires, which had been sequenced separately. The public reads were quality trimmed at Q25 with fastp and then assembled into clones with MiXCR by TCRdb, keeping productive beta chains. When rows share a CDR3 protein, they turn into one entry using the most common DNA and genes. The V and J calls were determined by TCRdb, not by the authors. This sample gives over 350,000 distinct CDR3 sequences in total; approximately 24% of them show up just once. The ten most abundant clones make up 8.5% to 10% of the sample.

This clonotype was counted ten times or more. This receptor's antigen is unknown. Per-base qualities were not stored, and no clone one base away is much larger. PBMCs were isolated by Ficoll-Paque density gradient centrifugation. The sequence derives from an adult woman who had mild COVID-19 (a few samples of this study predate the infection). The sample titles of this study are shuffled in the database, so cell type and time point are left out; the donor was told from shared clones. The sequenced sample was PBMCs or a T cell subset sorted from them (not recorded which).

Here is the DNA: TGTGCCAGCAGTGCCCTGGGTGATACGCAGTATTTT. Protein translation: CASSALGDTQYF. In this chain, TRBV12-3 or TRBV12-4 is recombined with TRBJ2-3; the D gene assignment is ambiguous. From cysteine to phenylalanine, the CDR3 is 12 amino acids long. Just CDR3 DNA is preserved here, 36 bases in frame from base 1. The V and J ends are trimmed by 5 bases and 6 bases, leaving 9 bases between them.